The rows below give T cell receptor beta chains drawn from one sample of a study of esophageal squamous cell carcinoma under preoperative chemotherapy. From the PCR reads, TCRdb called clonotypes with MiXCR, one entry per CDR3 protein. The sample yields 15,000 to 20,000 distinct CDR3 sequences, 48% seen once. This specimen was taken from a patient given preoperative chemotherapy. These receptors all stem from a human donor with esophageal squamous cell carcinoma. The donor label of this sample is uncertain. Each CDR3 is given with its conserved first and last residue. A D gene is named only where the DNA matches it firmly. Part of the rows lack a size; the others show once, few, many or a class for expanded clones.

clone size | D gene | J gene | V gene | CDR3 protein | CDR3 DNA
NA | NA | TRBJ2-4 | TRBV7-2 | CAGGLDGSAQNTQYF | TGTGCCGGGGGCCTCGACGGCAGTGCCCAAAACACTCAGTACTTC
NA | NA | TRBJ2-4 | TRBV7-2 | CASSARRRGGKNMQYF | TGTGCCAGCAGCGCACGGCGGCGGGGAGGCAAAAATATGCAGTACTTC
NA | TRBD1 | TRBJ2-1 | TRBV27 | CASSMGTGDVYEQFF | TGTGCCAGCAGTATGGGGACAGGGGATGTCTACGAGCAGTTCTTC
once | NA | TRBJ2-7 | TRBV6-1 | CASSEFWWGAGTYEQYF | TGTGCCAGCAGTGAATTTTGGTGGGGGGCTGGGACCTACGAGCAGTACTTC
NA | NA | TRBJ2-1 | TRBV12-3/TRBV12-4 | CASTPSYNEQFF | TGTGCCAGCACGCCATCCTACAATGAGCAGTTCTTC
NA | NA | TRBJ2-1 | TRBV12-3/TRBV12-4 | CASSLGPAGPYNEQFF | TGTGCCAGCAGTTTAGGACCCGCTGGGCCCTACAATGAGCAGTTCTTC
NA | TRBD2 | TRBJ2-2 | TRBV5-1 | CASSPLGLAGATGELFF | TGCGCCAGCAGCCCTCTGGGACTAGCGGGAGCTACCGGGGAGCTGTTTTTT
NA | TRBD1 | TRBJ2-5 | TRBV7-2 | CASSYNPQADRAEDTQYF | TGTGCCAGCAGCTATAACCCTCAAGCTGACAGGGCGGAAGACACCCAGTACTTC
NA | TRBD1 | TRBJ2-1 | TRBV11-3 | CASSPRTGFYNEQFF | TGTGCCAGCAGCCCCAGGACAGGTTTCTACAATGAGCAGTTCTTC
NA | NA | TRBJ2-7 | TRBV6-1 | CASSRDAYEQYF | TGTGCCAGCAGCCGGGACGCCTACGAGCAGTACTTC
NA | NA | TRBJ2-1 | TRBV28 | CASSSNRENEQFF | TGTGCCAGCAGTTCAAACAGGGAGAATGAGCAGTTCTTC
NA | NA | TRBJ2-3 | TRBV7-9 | CASSPLTGTDTQYF | TGTGCCAGCAGCCCGTTGACAGGTACAGATACGCAGTATTTT
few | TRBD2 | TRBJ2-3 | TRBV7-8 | CAGGLAEFSTDTQYF | TGTGCCGGGGGACTAGCGGAGTTTAGCACAGATACGCAGTATTTT
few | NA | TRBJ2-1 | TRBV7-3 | CASSLEGNEQFF | TGTGCCAGCAGCTTAGAAGGCAATGAGCAGTTCTTC
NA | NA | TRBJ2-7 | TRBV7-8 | CASSTFAGSSEQYF | TGTGCCAGCAGCACTTTTGCAGGGTCTAGCGAGCAGTACTTC
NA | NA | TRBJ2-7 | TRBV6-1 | CASSEPAAYEQYF | TGTGCCAGCAGTGAACCTGCAGCCTACGAGCAGTACTTC
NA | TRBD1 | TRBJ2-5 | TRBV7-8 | CASSLDRGAQETQYF | TGTGCCAGCAGCTTGGACAGGGGCGCGCAAGAGACCCAGTACTTC
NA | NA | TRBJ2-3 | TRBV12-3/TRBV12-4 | CASRARGLSSTDTQYF | TGTGCCAGCAGAGCCCGGGGGCTGTCGAGCACAGATACGCAGTATTTT
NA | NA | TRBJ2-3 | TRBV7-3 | CASSLQPESTGTQFF | TGTGCCAGCAGCCTCCAGCCTGAGAGCACCGGTACGCAGTTTTTT
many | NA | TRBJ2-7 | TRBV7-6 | CASSLGLGFSSYEQYF | TGTGCCAGCAGCTTAGGGTTAGGCTTTAGCTCCTACGAGCAGTACTTC
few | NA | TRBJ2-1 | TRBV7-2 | CASSLSGVLHEQFF | TGTGCCAGCAGCTTATCAGGGGTTTTGCATGAGCAGTTCTTC
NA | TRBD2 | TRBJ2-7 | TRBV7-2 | CASRAPGGWATNTQYF | TGTGCCAGCCGCGCCCCGGGGGGGTGGGCCACAAATACGCAGTACTTC
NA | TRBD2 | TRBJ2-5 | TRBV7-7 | CASSHGLAGPQETQYF | TGTGCCAGCAGCCACGGACTAGCGGGGCCACAAGAGACCCAGTACTTC
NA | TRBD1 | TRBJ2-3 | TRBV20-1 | CSCLGTGVTDTQYF | TGCAGCTGCTTGGGGACAGGGGTCACAGATACGCAGTATTTT
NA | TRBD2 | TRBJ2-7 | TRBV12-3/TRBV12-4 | CASSPMGLAGGAYEQYF | TGTGCCAGCAGTCCAATGGGACTAGCGGGAGGGGCCTACGAGCAGTACTTC
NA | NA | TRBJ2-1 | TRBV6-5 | CASSYSGALPGGRQGEQFF | TGTGCCAGCAGTTACTCCGGGGCTCTCCCCGGCGGGAGACAGGGTGAGCAGTTCTTC
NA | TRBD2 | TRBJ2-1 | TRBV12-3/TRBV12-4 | CASSSVAGASYNEQFF | TGTGCCAGCAGTTCGGTAGCGGGAGCAAGCTACAATGAGCAGTTCTTC
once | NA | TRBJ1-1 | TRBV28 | CASIASTEAFF | TGTGCCAGCATCGCCAGCACTGAAGCTTTCTTT
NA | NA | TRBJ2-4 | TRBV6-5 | CASSYSGRGNIQYF | TGTGCCAGCAGTTACTCTGGAAGGGGGAACATTCAGTACTTC
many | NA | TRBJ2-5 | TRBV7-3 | CASSLQGMETQYF | TGTGCCAGCAGCTTACAGGGTATGGAGACCCAGTACTTC
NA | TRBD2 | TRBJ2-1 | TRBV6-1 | CASSEAAGGSFYEQFF | TGTGCCAGCAGTGAAGCGGCGGGAGGGTCTTTCTACGAGCAGTTCTTC
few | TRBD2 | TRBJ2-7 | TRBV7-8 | CASSLGAGGGYEQYF | TGTGCCAGCAGCTTAGGTGCGGGGGGGGGCTACGAGCAGTACTTC
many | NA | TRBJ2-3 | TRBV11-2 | CASSLGPGTSTDTQYF | TGTGCCAGCAGCTTGGGGCCCGGGACCAGCACAGATACGCAGTATTTT
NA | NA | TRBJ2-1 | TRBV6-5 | CASSYSGGGANEQFF | TGTGCCAGCAGTTACTCGGGGGGGGGGGCTAATGAGCAGTTCTTC
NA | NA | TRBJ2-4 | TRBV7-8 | CACRSWTRGSKDTQYF | TGTGCGTGCCGCTCCTGGACTAGGGGGAGCAAAGACACTCAGTATTTC
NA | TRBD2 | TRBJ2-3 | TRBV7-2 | CASSLARGVEYF | TGTGCCAGCAGCTTAGCTCGGGGGGTGGAGTACTTC
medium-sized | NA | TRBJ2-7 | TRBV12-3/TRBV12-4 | CASSLGQNYEQYF | TGTGCCAGCAGTTTGGGACAAAACTACGAGCAGTACTTC
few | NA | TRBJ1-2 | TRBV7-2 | CASSLDKTYGYTF | TGTGCCAGCAGCTTAGACAAGACCTATGGCTACACCTTC
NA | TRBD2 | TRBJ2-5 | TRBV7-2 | CASRGGLGETQYF | TGTGCCAGCAGGGGGGGGTTGGGAGAGACCCAGTACTTC
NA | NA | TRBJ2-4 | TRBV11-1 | CASSLTYSRGQDIQYF | TGTGCCAGCAGCTTAACCTACTCGAGGGGCCAAGACATTCAGTACTTC
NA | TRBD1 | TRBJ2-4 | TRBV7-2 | CASSLGPGQDQDIQYF | TGTGCCAGCAGCTTGGGGCCGGGACAGGACCAAGACATTCAGTACTTC
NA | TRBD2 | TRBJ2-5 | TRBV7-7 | CASSLGPLAGGLETQYF | TGTGCCAGCAGCTTAGGGCCCCTAGCGGGAGGTTTGGAGACCCAGTACTTC
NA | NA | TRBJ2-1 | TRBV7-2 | CASSLTGSNNEQFF | TGTGCCAGCAGCTTAACAGGTTCGAACAATGAGCAGTTCTTC
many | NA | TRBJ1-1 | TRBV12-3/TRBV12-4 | CASSLIHVINTEAFF | TGTGCCAGCAGTTTAATACATGTTATAAACACTGAAGCTTTCTTT
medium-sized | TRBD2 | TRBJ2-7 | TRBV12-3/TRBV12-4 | CASSLTPSGMNEQYF | TGTGCCAGCAGTTTAACGCCTAGCGGGATGAACGAGCAGTACTTC
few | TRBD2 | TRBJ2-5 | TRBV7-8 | CASSWTSGGAGETQYF | TGTGCCAGCAGCTGGACTAGCGGGGGGGCCGGAGAGACCCAGTACTTC
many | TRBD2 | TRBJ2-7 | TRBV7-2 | CASSPSGSQFYEQYF | TGTGCCAGCAGCCCCAGCGGGAGCCAATTCTACGAGCAGTACTTC
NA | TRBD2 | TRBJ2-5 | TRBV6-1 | CASSPGGPQETQYF | TGTGCCAGCAGTCCGGGGGGACCCCAAGAGACCCAGTACTTC
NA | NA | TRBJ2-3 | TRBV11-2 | CASRRVGPDTQYF | TGTGCCAGCAGAAGAGTCGGACCAGATACGCAGTATTTT
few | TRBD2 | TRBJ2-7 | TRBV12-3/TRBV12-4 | CASTQRGSYEQYF | TGTGCCAGCACCCAGCGGGGCTCCTACGAGCAGTACTTC
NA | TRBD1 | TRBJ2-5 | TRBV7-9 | CASSSTGGQKTQHF | TGTGCCAGCAGCTCGACAGGGGGGCAAAAGACCCAGCACTTC
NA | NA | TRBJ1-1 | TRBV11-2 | CASARDRVEAFF | TGTGCCAGCGCCCGGGACCGGGTCGAAGCTTTCTTT
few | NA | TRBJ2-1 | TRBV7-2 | CASSHLGPGTWNEQFF | TGTGCCAGCAGCCATTTGGGGCCGGGCACTTGGAATGAGCAGTTCTTC